This TCR beta chain was identified during a study of PD-L1 blockade in urothelial cancer. For the study at large: Patients took up atezolizumab in the mid-2010s at 1,200 mg intravenously every 3 weeks.

Germline-derived CDR1 and CDR2 are MDHEN and SYDVKM. This CDR3 is built from 17 residues. The V gene lost 2 bases and the J gene lost 1 base, with 17 bases spanning the gap. The repertoire was sequenced with immunoSEQ multiplex PCR; TCRdb's copy has only in-frame clones and lacks some. The table lists about 29,000 clones, 84% of them singletons. Regarding time point: peripheral blood 6 weeks after treatment start. J is TRBJ1-1 and V is TRBV28; D unclear. The sequencing here drew on PBMCs, taken around atezolizumab (anti-PD-L1) treatment. This sequence originates from a man between 65 and 85 years old with urothelial cancer. As DNA, the CDR3 is TGTGCCAGCAGTTTAGCATGGGGTGGAGGGAGGAACACTGAAGCTTTCTTT. Translating it yields CASSLAWGGGRNTEAFF.